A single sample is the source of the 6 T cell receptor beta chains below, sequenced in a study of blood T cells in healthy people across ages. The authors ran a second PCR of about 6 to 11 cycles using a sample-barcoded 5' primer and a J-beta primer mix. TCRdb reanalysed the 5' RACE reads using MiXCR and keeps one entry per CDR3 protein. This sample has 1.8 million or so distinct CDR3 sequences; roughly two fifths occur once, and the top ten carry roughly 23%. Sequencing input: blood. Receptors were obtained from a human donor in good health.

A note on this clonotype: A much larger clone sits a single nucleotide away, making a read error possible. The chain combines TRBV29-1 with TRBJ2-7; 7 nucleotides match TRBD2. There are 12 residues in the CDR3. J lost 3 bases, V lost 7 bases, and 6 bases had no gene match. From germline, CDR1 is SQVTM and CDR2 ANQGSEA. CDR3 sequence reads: CSGGGGDYEQYF. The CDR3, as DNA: TGCAGCGGTGGGGGGGGAGACTACGAGCAGTACTTC.

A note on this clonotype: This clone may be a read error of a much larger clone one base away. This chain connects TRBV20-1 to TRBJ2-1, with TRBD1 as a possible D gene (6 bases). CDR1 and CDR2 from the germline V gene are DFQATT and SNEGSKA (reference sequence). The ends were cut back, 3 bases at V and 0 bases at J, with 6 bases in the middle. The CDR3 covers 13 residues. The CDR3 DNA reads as TGCAGTGCTAGGGGACACTCCTACAATGAGCAGTTCTTC. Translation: CSARGHSYNEQFF.

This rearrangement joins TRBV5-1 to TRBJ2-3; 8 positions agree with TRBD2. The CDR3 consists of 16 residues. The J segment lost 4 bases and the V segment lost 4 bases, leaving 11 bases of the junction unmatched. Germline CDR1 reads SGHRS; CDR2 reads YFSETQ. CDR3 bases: TGCGCCAGCAGCATGGTTGCGGGGGGCGCCTCAGATACGCAGTATTTT. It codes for CASSMVAGGASDTQYF.

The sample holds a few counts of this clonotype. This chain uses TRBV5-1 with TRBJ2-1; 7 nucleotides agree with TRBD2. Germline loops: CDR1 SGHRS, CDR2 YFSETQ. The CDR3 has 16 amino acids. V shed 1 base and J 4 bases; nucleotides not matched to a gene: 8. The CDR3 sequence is CASSLITSERYNEQFF. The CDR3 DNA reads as TGCGCCAGCAGCTTGATCACTAGCGAGAGGTACAATGAGCAGTTCTTC.

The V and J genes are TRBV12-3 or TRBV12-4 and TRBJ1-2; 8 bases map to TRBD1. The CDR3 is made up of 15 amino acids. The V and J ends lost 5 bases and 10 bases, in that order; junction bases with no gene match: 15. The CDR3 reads CASSLGQGAVPFYTF. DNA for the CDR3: TGTGCCAGCAGTCTAGGGCAGGGGGCGGTTCCCTTCTACACCTTC.

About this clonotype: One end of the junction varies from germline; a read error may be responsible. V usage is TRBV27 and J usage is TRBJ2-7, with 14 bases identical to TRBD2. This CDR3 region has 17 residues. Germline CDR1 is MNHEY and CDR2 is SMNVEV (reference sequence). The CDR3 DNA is TGTGCCAGCAGGGGACTAGCGGGGGCGATCTTCTCCTACGGGCAGTACTTC. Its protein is CASRGLAGAIFSYGQYF.